The source of this TCR beta chain is a study of T-cell reconstitution after alpha-beta-depleted transplantation in children. Study results and limitations: A year had passed since transplant, and T-cell counts and diversity by then came mostly from newly produced T cells.

Unique molecular identifiers were used in preparing the TCRbeta library. TCRdb passed the PCR reads through MiXCR, listing each CDR3 protein once. The repertoire holds 610,000 or so distinct CDR3 sequences, with roughly a quarter as singletons. This clonotype showed up just a few times. Antigen specificity is unknown. This clonotype was sampled from a boy younger than two with Wiskott-Aldrich syndrome, due to receive a stem cell transplant. Sequences were derived from PBMCs, sampled before TCRalphabeta/CD19-depleted stem cell transplant.

DNA for the CDR3: TGCGCCAGCAGTTTTTGGACAGGGGATAGTGAGCAGTTCTTC. Amino acid sequence: CASSFWTGDSEQFF. The chain couples TRBV5-1 to TRBJ2-1, with TRBD1 matching 9 bases. Germline lookup yields CDR1 SGHRS and CDR2 YFSETQ. The CDR3 runs to 14 residues. V lost 5 bases and J lost 9; bases outside the gene matches: 9.